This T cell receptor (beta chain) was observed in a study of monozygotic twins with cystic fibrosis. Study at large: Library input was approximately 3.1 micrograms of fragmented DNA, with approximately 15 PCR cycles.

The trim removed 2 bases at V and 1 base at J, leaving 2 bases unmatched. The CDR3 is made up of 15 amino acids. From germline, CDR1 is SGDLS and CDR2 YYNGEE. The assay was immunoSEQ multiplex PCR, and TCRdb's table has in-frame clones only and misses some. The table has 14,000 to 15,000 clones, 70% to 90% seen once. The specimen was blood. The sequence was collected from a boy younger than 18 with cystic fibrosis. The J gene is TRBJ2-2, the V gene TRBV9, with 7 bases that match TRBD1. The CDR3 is CASSVAGGNTGELFF. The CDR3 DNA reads TGTGCCAGCAGCGTGGCAGGGGGGAACACCGGGGAGCTGTTTTTT.